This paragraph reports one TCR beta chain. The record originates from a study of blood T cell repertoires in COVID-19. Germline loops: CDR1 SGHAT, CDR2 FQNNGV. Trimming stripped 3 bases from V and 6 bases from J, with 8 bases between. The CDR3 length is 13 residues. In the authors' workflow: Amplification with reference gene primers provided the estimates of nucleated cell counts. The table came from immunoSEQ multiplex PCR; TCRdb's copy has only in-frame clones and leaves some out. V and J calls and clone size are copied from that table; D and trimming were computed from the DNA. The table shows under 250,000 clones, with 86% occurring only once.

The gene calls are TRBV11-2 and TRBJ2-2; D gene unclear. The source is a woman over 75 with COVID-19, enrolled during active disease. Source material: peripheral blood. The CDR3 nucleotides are TGTGCCAGCAGCTTTAGGAGAGCCGGGGAGCTGTTTTTT. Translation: CASSFRRAGELFF.